In its sample, the clone carrying this T cell receptor beta chain was seen once. Its antigen is undetermined. This sample was taken from a study of PD-1 blockade in classical Hodgkin lymphoma. Findings and limits, study-wide: Newly diagnosed patients had diversity similar to the baseline diversity of complete responders.

Data came from immunoSEQ multiplex PCR; TCRdb stores just in-frame clones and leaves some out. The repertoire holds about 37,000 clones, with 88% as singletons. All trial patients relapsed after autologous stem cell transplantation. The J segment lost 7 bases and the V segment lost 5 bases, leaving 16 bases of the junction unmatched. Germline values: CDR1 MNHEY, CDR2 SMNVEV (reference sequence). CDR3 size: 17 residues. This TCR was recovered from a human donor with classical Hodgkin lymphoma. The material was peripheral blood mononuclear cells (PBMCs), obtained before the second cycle of nivolumab. This chain links TRBV27 with TRBJ1-1, with 10 bases lining up with TRBD1. The CDR3 sequence: CASSPYGTGVKSGEAFF. CDR3 in DNA: TGTGCCAGCAGTCCTTACGGGACAGGGGTAAAGAGTGGTGAAGCTTTCTTT.